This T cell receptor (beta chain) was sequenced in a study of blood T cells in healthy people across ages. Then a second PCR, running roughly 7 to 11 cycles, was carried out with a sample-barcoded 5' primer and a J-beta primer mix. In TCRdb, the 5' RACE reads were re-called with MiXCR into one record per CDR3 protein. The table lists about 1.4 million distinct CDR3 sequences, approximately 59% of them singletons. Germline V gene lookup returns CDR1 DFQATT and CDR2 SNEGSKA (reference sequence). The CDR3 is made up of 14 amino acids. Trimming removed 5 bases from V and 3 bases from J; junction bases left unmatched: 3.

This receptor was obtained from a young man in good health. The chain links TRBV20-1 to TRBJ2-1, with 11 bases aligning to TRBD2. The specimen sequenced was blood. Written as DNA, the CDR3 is TGCAGTGCTTTACTAGCGGGGGACTACAATGAGCAGTTCTTC. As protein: CSALLAGDYNEQFF.